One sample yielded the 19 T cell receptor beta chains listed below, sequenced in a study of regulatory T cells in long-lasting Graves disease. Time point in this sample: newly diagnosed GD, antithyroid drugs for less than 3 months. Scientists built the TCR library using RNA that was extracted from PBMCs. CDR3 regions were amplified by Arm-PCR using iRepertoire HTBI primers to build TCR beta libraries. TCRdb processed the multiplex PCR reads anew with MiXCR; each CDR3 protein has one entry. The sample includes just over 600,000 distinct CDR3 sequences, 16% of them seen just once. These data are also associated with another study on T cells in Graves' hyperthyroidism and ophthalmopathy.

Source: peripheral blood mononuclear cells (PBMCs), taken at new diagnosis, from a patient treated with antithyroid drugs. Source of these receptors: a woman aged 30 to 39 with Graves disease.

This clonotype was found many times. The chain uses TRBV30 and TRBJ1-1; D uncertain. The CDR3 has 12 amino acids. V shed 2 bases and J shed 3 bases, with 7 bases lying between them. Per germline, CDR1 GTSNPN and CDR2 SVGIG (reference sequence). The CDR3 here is CAWSSGDTEAFF. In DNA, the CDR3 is TGTGCCTGGAGTTCCGGGGACACTGAAGCTTTCTTT.

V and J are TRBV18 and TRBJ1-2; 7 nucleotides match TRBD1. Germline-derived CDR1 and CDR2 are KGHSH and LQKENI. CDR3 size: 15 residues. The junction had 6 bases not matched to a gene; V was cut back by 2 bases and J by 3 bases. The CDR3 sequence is CASSPGDRADYGYTF. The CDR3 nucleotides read TGTGCCAGCTCACCAGGAGACAGGGCGGACTATGGCTACACCTTC. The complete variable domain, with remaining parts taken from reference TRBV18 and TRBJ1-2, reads NAGVMQNPRHLVRRRGQEARLRCSPMKGHSHVYWYRQLPEEGLKFMVYLQKENIIDESGMPKERFSAEFPKEGPSILRIQQVVRGDSAAYFCASSPGDRADYGYTFGSGTRLTVV.

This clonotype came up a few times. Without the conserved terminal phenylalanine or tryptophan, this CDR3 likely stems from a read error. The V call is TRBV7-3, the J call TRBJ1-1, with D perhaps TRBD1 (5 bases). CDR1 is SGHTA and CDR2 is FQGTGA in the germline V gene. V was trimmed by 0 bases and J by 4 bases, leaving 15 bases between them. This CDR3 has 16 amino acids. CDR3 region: CASSLTPGLGVTEAFS. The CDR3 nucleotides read TGTGCCAGCAGCTTAACCCCAGGGTTGGGTGTCACTGAAGCTTTCTCT.

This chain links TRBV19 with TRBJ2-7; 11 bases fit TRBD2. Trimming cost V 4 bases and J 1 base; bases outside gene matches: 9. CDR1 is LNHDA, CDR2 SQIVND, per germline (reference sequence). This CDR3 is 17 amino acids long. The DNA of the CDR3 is TGTGCCAGTAGTAGAACCGGGACTAGCGGACCTTCCTACGAGCAGTACTTC. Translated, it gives CASSRTGTSGPSYEQYF.

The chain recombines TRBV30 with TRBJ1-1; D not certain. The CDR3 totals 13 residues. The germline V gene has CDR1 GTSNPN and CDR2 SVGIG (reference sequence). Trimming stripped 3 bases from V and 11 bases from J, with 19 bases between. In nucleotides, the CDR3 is TGTGCCTGGAGATACAGAGGACCCATGGGCGCTTTCTTT. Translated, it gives CAWRYRGPMGAFF.

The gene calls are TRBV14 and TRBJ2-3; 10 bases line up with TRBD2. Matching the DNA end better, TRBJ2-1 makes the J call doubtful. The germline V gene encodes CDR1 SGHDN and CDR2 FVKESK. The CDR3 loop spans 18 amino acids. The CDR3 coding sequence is TGTGCCAGCAGCCCCCGGACACTAGCGGGACCCGGATGGAGGGAGCAGTTCTTC. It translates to CASSPRTLAGPGWREQFF.

Here the CDR3 reads CASSLSPDIQYF. The CDR3 region has the DNA TGTGCCAGCAGTTTATCCCCGGACATTCAGTACTTC. The chain employs TRBV28 and TRBJ2-4; D unclear. V was cut by 1 base and J by 8 bases, with 6 bases left in between. The CDR3 is 12 residues long. CDR1 and CDR2 (germline): MDHEN, SYDVKM.

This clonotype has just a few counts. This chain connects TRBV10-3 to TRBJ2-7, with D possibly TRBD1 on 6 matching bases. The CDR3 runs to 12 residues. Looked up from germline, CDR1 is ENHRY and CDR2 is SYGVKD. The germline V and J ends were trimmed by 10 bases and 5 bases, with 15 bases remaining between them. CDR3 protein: CATRGGLDEQYF. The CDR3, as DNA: TGTGCCACGCGAGGGGGTTTAGACGAGCAGTACTTC.

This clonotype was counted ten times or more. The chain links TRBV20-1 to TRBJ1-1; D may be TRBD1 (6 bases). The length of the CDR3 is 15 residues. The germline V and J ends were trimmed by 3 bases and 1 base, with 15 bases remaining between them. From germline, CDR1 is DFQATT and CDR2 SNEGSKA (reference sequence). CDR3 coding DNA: TGCAGTGCTAGGAGTCCGGGGGGGCCGAACACTGAAGCTTTCTTT. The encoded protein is CSARSPGGPNTEAFF.

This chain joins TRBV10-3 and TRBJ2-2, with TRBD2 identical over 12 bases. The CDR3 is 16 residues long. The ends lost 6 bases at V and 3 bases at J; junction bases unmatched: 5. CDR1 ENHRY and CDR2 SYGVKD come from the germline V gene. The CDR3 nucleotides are TGTGCCATCAGAGAGGGACTAGCGGGCGACACCGGGGAGCTGTTTTTT. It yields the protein CAIREGLAGDTGELFF.

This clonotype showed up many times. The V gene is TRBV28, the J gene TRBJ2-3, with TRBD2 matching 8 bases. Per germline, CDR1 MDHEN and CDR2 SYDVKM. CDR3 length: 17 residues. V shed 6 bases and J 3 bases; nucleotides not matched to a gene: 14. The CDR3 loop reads CASSSGAGGGWTDTQYF. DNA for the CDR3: TGTGCCAGCAGCTCCGGGGCGGGAGGAGGGTGGACAGATACGCAGTATTTT.

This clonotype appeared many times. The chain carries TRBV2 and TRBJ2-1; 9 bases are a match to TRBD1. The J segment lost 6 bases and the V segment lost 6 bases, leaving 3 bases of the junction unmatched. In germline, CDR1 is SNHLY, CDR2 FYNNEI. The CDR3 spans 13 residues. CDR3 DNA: TGTGCCAGCAGATACAGGGGGCTCAATGAGCAGTTCTTC. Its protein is CASRYRGLNEQFF.

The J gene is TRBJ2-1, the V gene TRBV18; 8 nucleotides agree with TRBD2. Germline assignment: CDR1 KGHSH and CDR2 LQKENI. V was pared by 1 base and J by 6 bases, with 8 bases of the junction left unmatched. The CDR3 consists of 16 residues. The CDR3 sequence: CASSPHPAGGGNEQFF. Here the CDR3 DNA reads TGTGCCAGCTCACCACACCCCGCGGGAGGTGGCAATGAGCAGTTCTTC.

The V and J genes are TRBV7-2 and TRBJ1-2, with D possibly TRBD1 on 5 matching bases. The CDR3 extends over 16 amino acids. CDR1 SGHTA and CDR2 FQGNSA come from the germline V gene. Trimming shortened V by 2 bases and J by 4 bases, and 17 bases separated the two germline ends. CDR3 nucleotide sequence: TGTGCCAGCAGCTTATCAGCAGGGCGGAAAGGCTATGGCTACACCTTC. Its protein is CASSLSAGRKGYGYTF.

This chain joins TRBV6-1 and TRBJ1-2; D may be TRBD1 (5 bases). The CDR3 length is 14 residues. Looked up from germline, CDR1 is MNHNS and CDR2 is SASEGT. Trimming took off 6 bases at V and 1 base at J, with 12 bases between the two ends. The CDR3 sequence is CASSWDGINYGYTF. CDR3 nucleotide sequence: TGTGCCAGCAGCTGGGACGGCATTAACTATGGCTACACCTTC.

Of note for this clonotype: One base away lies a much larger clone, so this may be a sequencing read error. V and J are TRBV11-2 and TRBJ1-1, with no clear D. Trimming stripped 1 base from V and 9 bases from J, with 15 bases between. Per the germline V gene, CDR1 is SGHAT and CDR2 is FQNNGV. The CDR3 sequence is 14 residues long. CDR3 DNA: TGTGCCAGCAGCTTAGTAGGGAGGACGGAACAAGCTTTCTTT. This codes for CASSLVGRTEQAFF.

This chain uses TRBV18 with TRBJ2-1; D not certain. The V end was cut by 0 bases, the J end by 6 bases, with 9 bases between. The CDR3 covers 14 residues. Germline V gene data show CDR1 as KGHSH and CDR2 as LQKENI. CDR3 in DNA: TGTGCCAGCTCACCACCGAACCCCTCCAATGAGCAGTTCTTC. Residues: CASSPPNPSNEQFF.

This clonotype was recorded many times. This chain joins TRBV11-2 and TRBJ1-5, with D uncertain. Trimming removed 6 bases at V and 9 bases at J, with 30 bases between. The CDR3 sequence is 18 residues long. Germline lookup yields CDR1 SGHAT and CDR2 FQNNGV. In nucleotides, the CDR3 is TGTGCCAGCAGTCTTTATGGGCCTCTCGCTCGTTGGTTCCGGCCCCAGCATTTT. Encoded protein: CASSLYGPLARWFRPQHF.

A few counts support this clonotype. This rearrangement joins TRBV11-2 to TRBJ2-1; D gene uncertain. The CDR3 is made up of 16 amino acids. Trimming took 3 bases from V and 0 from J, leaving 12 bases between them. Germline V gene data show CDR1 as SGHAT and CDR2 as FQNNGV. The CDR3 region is CASSFDVLTSYNEQFF. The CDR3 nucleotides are TGTGCCAGCAGCTTTGACGTTTTAACCTCCTACAATGAGCAGTTCTTC.